The 5 T cell receptor beta chains in this list originate from one sample, sequenced in a study of blood T cells in healthy people across ages (dated by TCRdb to about 2015). Library construction relied on 5' RACE. Reads for this sample came from an Illumina HiSeq 2500. The second PCR ran for roughly 7 to 11 cycles and used a J-beta primer mix along with a sample-barcoded 5' primer. TCRdb reprocessing: public reads trimmed at Q25 with fastp, clones called with MiXCR, in-frame beta chains kept. Rows merge per CDR3 protein into single entries with the most common DNA and genes. The table for this sample lists about 1,500,000 distinct CDR3 sequences; 28% of them were counted only once. The ten largest clonotypes hold roughly 8% of the sample. Sequencing was performed on blood. Receptors were obtained from a woman younger than 45 in good health.

This clonotype has at least ten counts. A read error may be the cause here, since a much bigger clone is one base away. The chain joins TRBV6-1 to TRBJ2-5; 7 nucleotides align to TRBD1. The V and J ends lost 7 bases and 1 base, in that order; junction bases with no gene match: 3. The CDR3 is made up of 13 amino acids. The germline V gene encodes CDR1 MNHNS and CDR2 SASEGT. The CDR3 DNA reads TGTGCCAGCATCCGGGACAGCCAAGAGACCCAGTACTTC. Translating it yields CASIRDSQETQYF.

This chain connects TRBV7-2 to TRBJ1-2; maybe TRBD1 (6 bases). V shed 5 bases and J shed 3 bases, with 13 bases lying between them. This CDR3 comprises 14 residues. In germline, CDR1 is SGHTA, CDR2 FQGNSA. The CDR3 nucleotides read TGTGCCAGCAGCCCGATGGGGGCGGACTATGGCTACACCTTC. The encoded protein is CASSPMGADYGYTF.

The rearrangement uses TRBV20-1 and TRBJ2-1, with D possibly being TRBD2 (6 bases). The germline CDR1 and CDR2 sequences are DFQATT and SNEGSKA (reference sequence). This CDR3 comprises 15 residues. The V gene lost 0 bases and the J gene lost 9 bases, with 18 bases spanning the gap. The CDR3 loop reads CSAREPSRLGGEQFF. The CDR3 region has the DNA TGCAGTGCTAGAGAACCCTCTAGGTTGGGGGGTGAGCAGTTCTTC.

In this sample, this clonotype turned up many times. This chain connects TRBV6-1 to TRBJ2-7; TRBD1 matches at 9 bases. V lost 3 bases and J lost 3; bases outside the gene matches: 6. In germline, CDR1 is MNHNS, CDR2 SASEGT. There are 15 residues in the CDR3. The CDR3 region is CASSEPGQGFYEQYF. DNA of the CDR3: TGTGCCAGCAGTGAGCCGGGACAGGGATTCTACGAGCAGTACTTC.

This clonotype appeared many times. The chain joins TRBV25-1 to TRBJ2-6, with D maybe TRBD2 (5 bases). The V gene's germline CDR1 is MGHDK and CDR2 SYGVNS. V was trimmed by 4 bases and J by 2 bases, leaving 21 bases between them. The CDR3 is 19 residues long. CDR3 in DNA: TGTGCCAGCAGTGGGCCGAGGGCAGGTACCGTTCCTGGGGCCAACGTCCTGACTTTC. It codes for CASSGPRAGTVPGANVLTF.